Shown below are 30 T cell receptor beta chains from a single sample sequenced in a study of tumor and adjacent non-tumor tissue in lung cancer. RNA was extracted from bulk tissue without any cell sorting. TCRbeta libraries were built with three rounds of nested PCR, modified from ARM-PCR. TCRdb used MiXCR to reprocess the multiplex PCR reads, holding one entry per CDR3 protein. The sample has over 60,000 distinct CDR3 sequences, roughly 73% seen once. The sequencing sample was made of lung tumor tissue. Receptors were obtained from a man in his fifties or sixties with non-small cell lung cancer.

This clonotype was seen at least ten times. The chain joins TRBV6-6 to TRBJ2-2, with 16 bases aligning to TRBD2. From germline, CDR1 is MNHNY and CDR2 SVGAGI (reference sequence). V shed 0 bases and J 5 bases; nucleotides not matched to a gene: 12. The CDR3 contains 21 residues. The CDR3 DNA sequence: TGTGCCAGCAGTTACTCGTACGGGACTAGCGGGAGGGCCAGGGAAACCGGGGAGCTGTTTTTT. Protein sequence: CASSYSYGTSGRARETGELFF.

This clonotype is categorized as medium-sized. The chain has TRBV20-1 and TRBJ2-7; 8 positions agree with TRBD2. There are 15 residues in the CDR3. Germline CDR1 DFQATT, CDR2 SNEGSKA (reference sequence). The junction had 13 bases not matched to a gene; V was cut back by 5 bases and J by 4 bases. The CDR3 nucleotides read TGCAGTGCTCACTTCCGGAGACTAGCGACTTACGAGCAGTACTTC. This encodes CSAHFRRLATYEQYF.

This chain joins TRBV6-5 and TRBJ2-5; maybe TRBD1 (5 bases). The germline V gene encodes CDR1 MNHEY and CDR2 SVGAGI. The CDR3 is 18 residues long. V was shortened by 2 bases and J by 2 bases, with 21 bases between the two germline ends. The CDR3 region has the DNA TGTGCCAGCAGTTACGGCTCGTTGGGGCGTGGAGTTCAAGAGACCCAGTACTTC. Protein product: CASSYGSLGRGVQETQYF.

Regarding this clonotype: Germline is not matched at one junction end, which may reflect a read error. This sequence joins TRBV13 and TRBJ2-5, with D perhaps matching TRBD2 (6 bases). The CDR3 is made up of 14 amino acids. Germline CDR1 and CDR2: PRHDT and FYEKMQ (reference sequence). This CDR3 reads CTSSLGTAGETQYF. The CDR3 DNA follows: TGTACCAGCAGCTTAGGTACAGCGGGAGAGACCCAGTACTTC. Variable domain in full (rest from reference TRBV13 and TRBJ2-5): AAGVIQSPRHLIKEKRETATLKCYPIPRHDTVYWYQQGPGQDPQFLISFYEKMQSDKGSIPDRFSAQQFSDYHSELNMSSLELGDSALYFCTSSLGTAGETQYFGPGTRLLVL.

As to this clonotype: One end of the junction is discordant with germline, which a read error may explain. V gene TRBV6-5 combines with J gene TRBJ2-7; 7 bases line up with TRBD2. This CDR3 is 15 amino acids long. Germline V gene sequence: CDR1 MNHEY, CDR2 SVGAGI. The CDR3 is CASGYSRREGSEHYF. The CDR3 coding sequence is TGCGCCAGCGGTTACTCGAGGAGGGAGGGATCCGAGCACTACTTC.

The sample holds many counts of this clonotype. The rearrangement links TRBV20-1 to TRBJ2-1; tentatively, D is TRBD2 (5 bases). The CDR3 covers 13 residues. V was shortened by 3 bases and J by 5 bases, with 11 bases between the two germline ends. CDR1 and CDR2 (germline): DFQATT, SNEGSKA (reference sequence). This chain's CDR3 is CSASIRADNEQFF. In nucleotides, the CDR3 is TGCAGTGCTAGTATTAGAGCGGACAATGAGCAGTTCTTC.

The chain combines TRBV30 with TRBJ1-6, with TRBD1 matching over 7 bases. This CDR3 is built from 14 residues. Germline trimming cut 4 bases from V and 13 bases from J; bases unmatched to any gene: 13. The germline gives CDR1 GTSNPN, CDR2 SVGIG (reference sequence). The CDR3 DNA reads as TGTGCCTGGAATAGGCCAGGGGGTGAATCGCCCCTCCACTTT. Residues: CAWNRPGGESPLHF.

V and J are TRBV28 and TRBJ2-7; weak D call: TRBD1 (5 bases). The CDR3 loop spans 14 amino acids. V lost 5 bases and J lost 4, with 15 bases in between. CDR1 is MDHEN and CDR2 is SYDVKM in the germline V gene. CDR3 sequence reads: CASSQSGKGYEQYF. DNA of the CDR3: TGTGCCAGCAGTCAGTCAGGGAAAGGTTACGAGCAGTACTTC.

V and J are TRBV20-1 and TRBJ2-7; no firm D call. Trimming shortened V by 6 bases and J by 5 bases, and 11 bases separated the two germline ends. The V gene's germline CDR1 is DFQATT and CDR2 SNEGSKA (reference sequence). The CDR3 has 11 residues. The CDR3 is CSANAGNEQYF. The CDR3 DNA sequence: TGCAGTGCGAATGCAGGTAACGAGCAGTACTTC.

A word on this clonotype: A read error is likely, as this CDR3 ends without the conserved phenylalanine or tryptophan. The chain is built from TRBV2 and TRBJ2-7, with D maybe TRBD2 (6 bases). The CDR3 extends over 15 amino acids. CDR1 is SNHLY, CDR2 FYNNEI, per germline. Trimming pared 5 bases from V and 2 bases from J, leaving 16 bases between. CDR3 in DNA: TGTGCCAGCAGTTACTTAAGCGGGCCGACCTACGAGCAGTACTTA. This codes for CASSYLSGPTYEQYL.

This clonotype was detected a few times. Being one base from a much bigger clone, this may be a read error. The chain uses TRBV20-1 and TRBJ1-6, with D uncertain. Trimming left V 3 bases short and J 5 bases short, with 11 bases between. The CDR3 is 14 residues long. Per germline, CDR1 DFQATT and CDR2 SNEGSKA (reference sequence). In DNA form, the CDR3 reads TGCAGTGCTAGGGGGATAGGAGATAATTCACCCCTCCACTTT. Translating gives CSARGIGDNSPLHF.

As to this clonotype: Likely a read error: the CDR3 ends without its conserved phenylalanine or tryptophan. The J gene is TRBJ1-2, the V gene TRBV6-5; the D gene is possibly TRBD1 (6 bases). The germline V gene has CDR1 MNHEY and CDR2 SVGAGI. The CDR3 loop spans 14 amino acids. The CDR3 DNA reads TGTGTCAGCAGTCCACAGGGAGCTAACTATGGCTACACCATC. Translating it yields CVSSPQGANYGYTI.

CDR3 in amino acids: CACMTGGAEAFF. The CDR3 nucleotides read TGTGCCTGCATGACAGGGGGCGCGGAAGCTTTCTTT. The chain has TRBV28 and TRBJ1-1, with 10 bases aligning to TRBD1. Trimming took 11 bases from V and 8 from J; bases not matched to a gene: 8. Looked up from germline, CDR1 is MDHEN and CDR2 is SYDVKM. The CDR3 is made up of 12 amino acids.

About this clonotype itself: The junction does not match germline at one end; this may be a read error. The rearrangement joins TRBV20-1 to TRBJ1-5; 8 bases map to TRBD1. The CDR3 consists of 16 residues. The germline gives CDR1 DFQATT, CDR2 SNEGSKA (reference sequence). CDR3 in amino acids: CSARDDRGYTNQLQHF. DNA for the CDR3: TGCAGTGCTAGAGATGACAGGGGATATACCAATCAGCTCCAGCATTTT.

As to this clonotype: Sequence at one end of the junction differs from germline and may be a read error. V is TRBV6-6 and J is TRBJ2-5; D is possibly TRBD2 (5 bases). Germline lookup yields CDR1 MNHNY and CDR2 SVGAGI (reference sequence). This CDR3 spans 13 amino acids. The CDR3 region is CASNYGVRETQCF. The DNA of the CDR3 is TGTGCCAGCAATTACGGGGTGAGGGAGACCCAGTGCTTC.

Points on this clonotype: A junction end diverges from the germline sequence, so it may reflect a read error. This chain joins TRBV11-1 and TRBJ2-5; D remains unclear. CDR1 is SGHAT and CDR2 is FQDESV in the germline V gene (reference sequence). This CDR3 has 12 amino acids. The CDR3 is CVSSLMEEIQYF. Written as DNA, the CDR3 is TGTGTCAGCAGCCTAATGGAAGAGATCCAGTACTTC.

This clonotype has ten or more counts. The rearrangement links TRBV6-5 to TRBJ2-5; 10 bases agree with TRBD2. CDR3 size: 13 residues. Germline lookup yields CDR1 MNHEY and CDR2 SVGAGI. The CDR3 nucleotides read TGTGCAAGCGGGGGGGGGCCGGGAGAGAAACAGTACTTC. Its protein is CASGGGPGEKQYF.

Comments on this clonotype: A read error may be the cause here, since a much bigger clone is one base away. The chain recombines TRBV11-2 with TRBJ2-3; TRBD2 matches at 14 bases. Germline V gene sequence: CDR1 SGHAT, CDR2 FQNNGV. This CDR3 comprises 15 residues. CDR3 in amino acids: CASSLGLAGEDTHYF. CDR3 nucleotides: TGTGCCAGCAGCCTGGGACTAGCGGGAGAAGATACGCATTATTTT.

The chain uses TRBV20-1 and TRBJ2-3, with unresolved D. This CDR3 spans 15 amino acids. CDR1 DFQATT and CDR2 SNEGSKA come from the germline V gene (reference sequence). V was pared by 2 bases and J by 14 bases, with 26 bases between. CDR3: CSARTFGRTTDKLYF. CDR3 in DNA: TGCAGTGCTAGAACTTTCGGCCGGACCACAGATAAGCTGTATTTT.

For this clonotype: An end of the junction does not agree with germline; a read error may underlie this. The V call is TRBV10-3, the J call TRBJ2-2; tentatively, D is TRBD2 (5 bases). CDR1 ENHRY and CDR2 SYGVKD come from the germline V gene. The CDR3 consists of 16 residues. CDR3 in DNA: TGTGTCATCAGTGAGTCGGGCAGGCTAACCACCGGGGAGCAGTTTTTT. This encodes CVISESGRLTTGEQFF.

J is TRBJ2-4 and V is TRBV24-1; perhaps TRBD1 as D (6 bases). Germline V gene lookup returns CDR1 KGHDR and CDR2 SFDVKD. The CDR3 spans 15 residues. Trimming removed 1 base from V and 9 bases from J, with 15 bases in between. In DNA, the CDR3 is TGTGCCACCAGTGATTTTGTACAGGGAGATGTCATTCAGTACTTC. The encoded protein is CATSDFVQGDVIQYF.

The chain employs TRBV20-1 and TRBJ2-7, with a possible D match to TRBD2 (5 bases). The CDR3 covers 12 residues. CDR1 and CDR2 from the germline V gene are DFQATT and SNEGSKA (reference sequence). V was clipped by 7 bases and J by 5 bases, with 15 bases between them. DNA for the CDR3: TGCAGTGTGAGGGAGATACCCGACGAGCAGTACTTC. This encodes CSVREIPDEQYF.

About this clonotype itself: Germline and junction disagree at one end, which may indicate a read error. The chain uses TRBV20-1 and TRBJ2-1; D unresolved. This CDR3 has 16 amino acids. The germline V gene encodes CDR1 DFQATT and CDR2 SNEGSKA (reference sequence). CDR3 loop: CSARPHRPSSCNEQFF. The CDR3 DNA follows: TGCAGTGCTAGGCCCCATAGGCCTTCCTCCTGCAATGAGCAGTTCTTC.

This chain links TRBV7-8 with TRBJ1-3, with D hard to call. This CDR3 comprises 14 residues. From germline, CDR1 is SGHVS and CDR2 FQNEAQ. The V end was cut by 5 bases, the J end by 4 bases, with 12 bases between. Here the CDR3 DNA reads TGTGCCAGCAGCAAGCCGGCGCCAGGAAACACCATATATTTT. Residues: CASSKPAPGNTIYF.

This clonotype was observed a handful of times. This rearrangement joins TRBV29-1 to TRBJ2-4; D may be TRBD1 (5 bases). The CDR3 runs 14 residues. CDR1 is SQVTM, CDR2 ANQGSEA, per germline. Trimming removed 7 bases from V and 0 bases from J, with 13 bases in between. The CDR3 loop is CSASAGQAKNIQYF. The CDR3 nucleotides read TGCAGCGCTTCAGCAGGGCAAGCCAAAAACATTCAGTACTTC.

In the case of this clonotype: A read error is possible here, since a much larger clone lies one base away. This sequence joins TRBV28 and TRBJ1-2, with TRBD1 matching 9 bases. Germline V gene data show CDR1 as MDHEN and CDR2 as SYDVKM. This CDR3 is 16 amino acids long. After removal of 10 bases from V and 0 bases from J, the junction contained 12 bases not matched to a gene. The CDR3, as DNA: TGTGCCAACAGGCTCGCACAGGGGGCGCCTAACTATGGCTACACCTTC. Its protein is CANRLAQGAPNYGYTF.

As regards this clonotype: A junction end diverges from the germline sequence, so it may reflect a read error. This sequence joins TRBV5-4 and TRBJ2-1; 10 bases agree with TRBD2. The germline gives CDR1 SGHNT, CDR2 YYREEE (reference sequence). The CDR3 consists of 14 residues. The CDR3 region is CGSSARTSGNEQFF. CDR3 nucleotide sequence: TGTGGCAGCAGCGCAAGGACTAGCGGAAATGAGCAGTTCTTC.

This clonotype has a handful of counts. J is TRBJ2-1 and V is TRBV6-6; 8 bases are a match to TRBD1. The CDR3 is made up of 16 amino acids. CDR1 and CDR2 (germline): MNHNY, SVGAGI (reference sequence). J was trimmed by 6 bases and V by 10 bases; bases with no gene match: 17. The CDR3 region is CANSPKDRAYSNEQFF. For the CDR3, the DNA is TGTGCCAATAGTCCCAAGGACAGGGCGTATAGCAATGAGCAGTTCTTC.

About this clonotype: Given the absence of the conserved phenylalanine or tryptophan at the CDR3 end, a read error is likely. The chain carries TRBV6-6 and TRBJ2-7; D might be TRBD1 (6 bases). The CDR3 runs 12 residues. Germline V gives CDR1 MNHNY, CDR2 SVGAGI (reference sequence). The CDR3 bases are TGTGCGATTTCACAGGGAAAGGTCGGGCAGTACTTA. Residues: CAISQGKVGQYL.

Concerning this clonotype itself: A junction boundary mismatches the germline segment, possibly from a read error. The rearrangement joins TRBV11-1 to TRBJ1-1; possibly TRBD1 for D (5 bases). The germline V gene encodes CDR1 SGHAT and CDR2 FQDESV (reference sequence). CDR3 length equals 13 residues. CDR3 bases: TGTGTCAGTAGCATACAGGTGAACACTGAAGCTTGCTTT. It translates to CVSSIQVNTEACF.